This entry features one T cell receptor beta chain sequence. Its antigen is not identified. TCRdb keeps only in-frame clones here, not all; method: immunoSEQ multiplex PCR. The sample comprises some 92,000 clones, roughly 92% of which are singletons, and approximately 0.3% rests with the top ten. These data originate in a study of graft-versus-host responses after intestinal transplantation. Study overall: The whole recipient group had anti-thymocyte globulin induction followed by tacrolimus and steroids for three to four years.

This CDR3 is 15 amino acids long. Germline V gives CDR1 MNHEY, CDR2 SVGAGI. The V gene lost 1 base and the J gene lost 0 bases, with 9 bases spanning the gap. This material consisted of unstimulated CD4+ T cells sorted from spleen or lymph node cells, taken before intestinal transplant. The J gene is TRBJ1-1, the V gene TRBV6-5; TRBD1 might be the D (5 bases). The source is a human donor who received an intestinal transplant. The CDR3 spells CASSYFGHMNTEAFF. As DNA, the CDR3 is TGTGCCAGCAGTTACTTTGGACATATGAACACTGAAGCTTTCTTT.